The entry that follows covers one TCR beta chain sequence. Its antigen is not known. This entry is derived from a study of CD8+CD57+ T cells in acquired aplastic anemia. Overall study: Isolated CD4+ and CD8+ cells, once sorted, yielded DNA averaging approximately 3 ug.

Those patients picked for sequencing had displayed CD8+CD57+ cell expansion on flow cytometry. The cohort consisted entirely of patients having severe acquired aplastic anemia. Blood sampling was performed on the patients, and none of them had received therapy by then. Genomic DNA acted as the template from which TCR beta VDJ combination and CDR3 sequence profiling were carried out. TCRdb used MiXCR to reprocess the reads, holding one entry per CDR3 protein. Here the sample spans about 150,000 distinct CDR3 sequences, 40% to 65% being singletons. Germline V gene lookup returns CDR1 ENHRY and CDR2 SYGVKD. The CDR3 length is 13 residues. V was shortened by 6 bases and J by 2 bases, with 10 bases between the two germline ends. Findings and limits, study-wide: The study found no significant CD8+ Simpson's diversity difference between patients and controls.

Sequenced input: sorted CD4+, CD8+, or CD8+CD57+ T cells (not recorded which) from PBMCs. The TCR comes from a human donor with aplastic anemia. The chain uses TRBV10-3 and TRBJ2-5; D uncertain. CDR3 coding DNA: TGTGCCATCAGGATTTCGATGCAAGAGACCCAGTACTTC. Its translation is CAIRISMQETQYF.